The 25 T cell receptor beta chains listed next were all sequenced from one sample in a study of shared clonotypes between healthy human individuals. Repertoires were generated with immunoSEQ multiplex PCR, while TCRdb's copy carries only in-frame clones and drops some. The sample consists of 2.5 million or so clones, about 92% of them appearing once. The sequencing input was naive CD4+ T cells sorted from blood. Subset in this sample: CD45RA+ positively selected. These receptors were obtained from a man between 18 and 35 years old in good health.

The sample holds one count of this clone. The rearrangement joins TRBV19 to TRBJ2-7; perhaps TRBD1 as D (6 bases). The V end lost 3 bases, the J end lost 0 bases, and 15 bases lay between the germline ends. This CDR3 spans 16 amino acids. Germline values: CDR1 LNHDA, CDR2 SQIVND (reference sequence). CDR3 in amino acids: CASSIDGTLFSYEQYF. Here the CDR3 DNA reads TGTGCCAGTAGTATCGACGGGACACTTTTCTCCTACGAGCAGTACTTC.

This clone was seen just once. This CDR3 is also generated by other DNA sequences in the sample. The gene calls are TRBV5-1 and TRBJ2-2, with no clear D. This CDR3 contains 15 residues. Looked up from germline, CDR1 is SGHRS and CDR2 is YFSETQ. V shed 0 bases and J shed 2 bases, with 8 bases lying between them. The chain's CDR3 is CASSLAQTNTGELFF. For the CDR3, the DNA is TGCGCCAGCAGCTTGGCACAGACAAACACCGGGGAGCTGTTTTTT. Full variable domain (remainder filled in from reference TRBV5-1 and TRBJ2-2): KAGVTQTPRYLIKTRGQQVTLSCSPISGHRSVSWYQQTPGQGLQFLFEYFSETQRNKGNFPGRFSGRQFSNSRSEMNVSTLELGDSALYLCASSLAQTNTGELFFGEGSRLTVL.

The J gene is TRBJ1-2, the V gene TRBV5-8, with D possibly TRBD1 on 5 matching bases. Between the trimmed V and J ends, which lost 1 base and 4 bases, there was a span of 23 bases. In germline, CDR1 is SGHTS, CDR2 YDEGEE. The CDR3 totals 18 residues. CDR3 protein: CASSLSLRQGLSVYGYTF. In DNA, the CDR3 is TGTGCCAGCAGCTTGAGTCTTAGGCAGGGATTGAGCGTCTATGGCTACACCTTC.

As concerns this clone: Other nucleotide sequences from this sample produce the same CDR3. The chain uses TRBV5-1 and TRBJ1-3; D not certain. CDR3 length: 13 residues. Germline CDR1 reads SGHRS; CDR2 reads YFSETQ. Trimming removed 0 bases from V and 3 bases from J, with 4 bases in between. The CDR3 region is CASSLDRGNTIYF. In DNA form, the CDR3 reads TGCGCCAGCAGCTTGGACCGTGGAAACACCATATATTTT.

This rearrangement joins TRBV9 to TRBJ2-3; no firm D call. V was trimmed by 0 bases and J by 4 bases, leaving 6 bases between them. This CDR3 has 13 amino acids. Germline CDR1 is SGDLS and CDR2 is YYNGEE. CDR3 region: CASSVGEADTQYF. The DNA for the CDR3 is TGTGCCAGCAGCGTAGGGGAAGCAGATACGCAGTATTTT.

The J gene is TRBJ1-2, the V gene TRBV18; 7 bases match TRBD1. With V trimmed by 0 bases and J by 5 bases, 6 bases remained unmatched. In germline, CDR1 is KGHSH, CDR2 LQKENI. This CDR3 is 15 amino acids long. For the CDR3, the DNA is TGTGCCAGCTCACCACCCCCGGGGACAGATTATGGCTACACCTTC. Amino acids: CASSPPPGTDYGYTF.

The CDR3 region is CASSLASGGYNEQFF. CDR3 coding DNA: TGTGCCAGCAGCTTAGCGAGCGGGGGCTACAATGAGCAGTTCTTC. The rearrangement joins TRBV11-3 to TRBJ2-1, with 8 nucleotides matching TRBD2. Germline V lookup: CDR1 SGHNT, CDR2 YENEEA. This CDR3 is 15 amino acids long. The V gene end was trimmed by 1 base and the J gene end by 3 bases; junction bases not matched to a gene: 2.

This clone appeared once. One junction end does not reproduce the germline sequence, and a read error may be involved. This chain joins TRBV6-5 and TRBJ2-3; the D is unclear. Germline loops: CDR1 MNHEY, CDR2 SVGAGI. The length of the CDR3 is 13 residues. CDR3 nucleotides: TGTGCCAGCAGTTACTCCCATATAGATACGCTGTATTTT. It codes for CASSYSHIDTLYF.

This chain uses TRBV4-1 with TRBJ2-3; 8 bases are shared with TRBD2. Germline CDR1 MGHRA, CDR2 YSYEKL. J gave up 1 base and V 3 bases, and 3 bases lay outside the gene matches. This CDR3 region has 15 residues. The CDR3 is CASSQHGGGTDTQYF. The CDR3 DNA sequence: TGCGCCAGCAGCCAGCACGGGGGGGGCACAGATACGCAGTATTTT.

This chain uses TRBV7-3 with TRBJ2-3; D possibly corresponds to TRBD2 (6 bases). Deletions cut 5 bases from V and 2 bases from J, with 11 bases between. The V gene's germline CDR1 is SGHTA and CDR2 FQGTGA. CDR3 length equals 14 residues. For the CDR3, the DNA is TGTGCCAGCAGCCCCGGGACTCTCACAGATACGCAGTATTTT. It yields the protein CASSPGTLTDTQYF.

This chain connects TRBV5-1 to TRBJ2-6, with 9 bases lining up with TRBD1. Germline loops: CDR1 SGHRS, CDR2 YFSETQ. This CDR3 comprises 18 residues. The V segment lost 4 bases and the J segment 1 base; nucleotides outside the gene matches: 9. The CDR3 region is CASSPEGTGRSGANVLTF. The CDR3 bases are TGCGCCAGCAGCCCGGAAGGGACAGGGCGTTCTGGGGCCAACGTCCTGACTTTC.

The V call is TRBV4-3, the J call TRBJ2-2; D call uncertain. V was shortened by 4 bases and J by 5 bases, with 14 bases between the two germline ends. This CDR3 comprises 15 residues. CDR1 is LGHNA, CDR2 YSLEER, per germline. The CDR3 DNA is TGCGCCAGCAGCCTTAACCCTAGTGGGACCGGGGAGCTGTTTTTT. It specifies CASSLNPSGTGELFF.

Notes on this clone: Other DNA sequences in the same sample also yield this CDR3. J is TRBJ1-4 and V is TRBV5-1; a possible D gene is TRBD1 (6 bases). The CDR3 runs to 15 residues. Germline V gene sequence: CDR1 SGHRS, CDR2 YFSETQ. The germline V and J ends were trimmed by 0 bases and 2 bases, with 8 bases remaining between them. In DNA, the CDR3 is TGCGCCAGCAGCTTGGGGGGGCCGACTAATGAAAAACTGTTTTTT. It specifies CASSLGGPTNEKLFF.

The CDR3 is CASSRRTDTQYF. The CDR3 DNA follows: TGTGCCAGCAGCCGGAGGACAGATACGCAGTATTTT. V and J are TRBV5-4 and TRBJ2-3, with D possibly matching TRBD2 (5 bases). Germline loops: CDR1 SGHNT, CDR2 YYREEE (reference sequence). V dropped 4 bases and J dropped 3 bases, with 6 bases sitting between them. The CDR3 is 12 amino acids. Complete variable domain (other parts from reference TRBV5-4 and TRBJ2-3): ETGVTQSPTHLIKTRGQQVTLRCSSQSGHNTVSWYQQALGQGPQFIFQYYREEENGRGNFPPRFSGLQFPNYSSELNVNALELDDSALYLCASSRRTDTQYFGPGTRLTVL.

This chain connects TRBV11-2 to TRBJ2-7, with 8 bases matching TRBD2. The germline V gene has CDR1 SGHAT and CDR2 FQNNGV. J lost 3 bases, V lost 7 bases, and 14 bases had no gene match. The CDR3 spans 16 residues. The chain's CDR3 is CASNPRGSAGGYEQYF. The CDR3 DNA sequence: TGTGCCAGCAACCCGAGGGGGAGTGCGGGAGGCTACGAGCAGTACTTC. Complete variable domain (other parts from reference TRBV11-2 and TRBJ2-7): EAGVAQSPRYKIIEKRQSVAFWCNPISGHATLYWYQQILGQGPKLLIQFQNNGVVDDSQLPKDRFSAERLKGVDSTLKIQPAKLEDSAVYLCASNPRGSAGGYEQYFGPGTRLTVT.

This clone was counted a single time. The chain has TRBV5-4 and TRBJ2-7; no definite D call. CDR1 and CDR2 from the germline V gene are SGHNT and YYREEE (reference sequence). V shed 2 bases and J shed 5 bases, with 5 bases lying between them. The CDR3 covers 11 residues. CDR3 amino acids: CASSFGHEQYF. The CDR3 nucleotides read TGTGCCAGCAGCTTCGGGCACGAGCAGTACTTC. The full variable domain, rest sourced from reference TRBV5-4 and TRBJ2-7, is ETGVTQSPTHLIKTRGQQVTLRCSSQSGHNTVSWYQQALGQGPQFIFQYYREEENGRGNFPPRFSGLQFPNYSSELNVNALELDDSALYLCASSFGHEQYFGPGTRLTVT.

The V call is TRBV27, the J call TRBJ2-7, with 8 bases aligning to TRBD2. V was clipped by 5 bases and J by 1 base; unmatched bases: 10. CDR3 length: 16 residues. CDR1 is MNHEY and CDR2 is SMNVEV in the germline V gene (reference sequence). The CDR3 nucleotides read TGTGCCAGCAGTCTCTTCCCTGCGGGGGGATCCTACGAGCAGTACTTC. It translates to CASSLFPAGGSYEQYF.

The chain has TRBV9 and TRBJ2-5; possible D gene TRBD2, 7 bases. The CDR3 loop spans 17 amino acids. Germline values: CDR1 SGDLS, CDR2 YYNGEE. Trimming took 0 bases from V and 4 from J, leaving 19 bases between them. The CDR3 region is CASSVAVGGVRGETQYF. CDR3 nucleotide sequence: TGTGCCAGCAGCGTAGCGGTAGGGGGGGTTCGTGGAGAGACCCAGTACTTC.

The CDR3 bases are TGTGCCAGCACCGAGAGGGGGATCTTGGGGACCCAGTACTTC. This encodes CASTERGILGTQYF. This rearrangement joins TRBV2 to TRBJ2-5, with TRBD1 as a possible D gene (6 bases). V was trimmed by 7 bases and J by 7 bases, leaving 19 bases between them. CDR3 length: 14 amino acids. The germline CDR1 and CDR2 sequences are SNHLY and FYNNEI.

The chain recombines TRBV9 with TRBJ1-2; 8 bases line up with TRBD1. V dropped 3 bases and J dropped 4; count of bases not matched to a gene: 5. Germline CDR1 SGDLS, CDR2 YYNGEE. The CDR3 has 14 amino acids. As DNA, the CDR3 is TGTGCCAGCAGCGCTTCGGGACAGGCCTATGGCTACACCTTC. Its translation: CASSASGQAYGYTF.

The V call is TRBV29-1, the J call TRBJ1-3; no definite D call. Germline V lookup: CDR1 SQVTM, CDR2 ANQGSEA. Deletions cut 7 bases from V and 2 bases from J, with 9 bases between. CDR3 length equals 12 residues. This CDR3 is CSARRTGNTIYF. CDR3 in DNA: TGCAGCGCCCGAAGGACTGGAAACACCATATATTTT.

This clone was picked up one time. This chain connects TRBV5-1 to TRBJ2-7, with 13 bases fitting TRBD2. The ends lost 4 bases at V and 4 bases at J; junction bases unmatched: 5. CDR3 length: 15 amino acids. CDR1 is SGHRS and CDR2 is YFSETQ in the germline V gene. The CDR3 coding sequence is TGCGCCAGCAGCCCTACACTAGCGGGAGGGTACGAGCAGTACTTC. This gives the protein CASSPTLAGGYEQYF. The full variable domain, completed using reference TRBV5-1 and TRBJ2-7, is KAGVTQTPRYLIKTRGQQVTLSCSPISGHRSVSWYQQTPGQGLQFLFEYFSETQRNKGNFPGRFSGRQFSNSRSEMNVSTLELGDSALYLCASSPTLAGGYEQYFGPGTRLTVT.

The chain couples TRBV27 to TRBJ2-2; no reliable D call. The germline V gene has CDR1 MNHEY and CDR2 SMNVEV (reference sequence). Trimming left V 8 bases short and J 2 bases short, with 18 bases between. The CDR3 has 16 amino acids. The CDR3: CASRWASRANTGELFF. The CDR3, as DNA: TGTGCCAGCCGGTGGGCCAGCCGAGCTAACACCGGGGAGCTGTTTTTT.

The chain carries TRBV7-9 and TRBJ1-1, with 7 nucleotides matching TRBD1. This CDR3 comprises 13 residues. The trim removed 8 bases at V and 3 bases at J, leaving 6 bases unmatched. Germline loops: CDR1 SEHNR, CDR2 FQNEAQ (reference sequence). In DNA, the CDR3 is TGTGCCAGCGGACAGGCGGTATACACTGAAGCTTTCTTT. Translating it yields CASGQAVYTEAFF.

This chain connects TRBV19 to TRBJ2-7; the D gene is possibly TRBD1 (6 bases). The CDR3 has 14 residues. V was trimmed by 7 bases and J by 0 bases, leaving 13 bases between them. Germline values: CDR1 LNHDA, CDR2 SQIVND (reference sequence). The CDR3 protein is CASTPQGTSYEQYF. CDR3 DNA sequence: TGTGCCAGTACCCCTCAGGGGACCTCCTACGAGCAGTACTTC.